This T cell receptor beta chain was recorded in a study of shared clonotypes between healthy human individuals. General study findings and limits: Expectations were that clonotype sharing among donors would be affected by sequencing depth. Between a handful of donors, naive CD4 clonotypes were shared at a level of approximately 5%. Generation probabilities were higher for clonotypes shared across all four sorted-subset donors than for unshared ones.

The CDR3 is 13 amino acids. The V gene end was trimmed by 9 bases and the J gene end by 7 bases; junction bases not matched to a gene: 8. Germline CDR1 reads LNHDA; CDR2 reads SQIVND (reference sequence). To note about this clone: Its antigen is not identified.

Original handling: Owing to the provision of junction-only sequences devoid of quality scores by immunoSEQ, filtering differed. The method was immunoSEQ multiplex PCR; TCRdb's version includes in-frame clones alone and lacks a portion of them. That table supplies the V and J calls and clone size; D and trimming were determined from the DNA. The top ten hold approximately 1% of the sample, which has over a million clones, over 95% seen once. This receptor was obtained from a man aged 25 to 40 in good health. Sequencing input: naive CD4+ T cells sorted from blood. Documented subset: CD45RA+ positively selected. V usage is TRBV19 and J usage is TRBJ1-4; 7 nucleotides align to TRBD1. The CDR3 loop reads CASAGGILEKLFF. CDR3 DNA: TGTGCCAGCGCAGGGGGTATTCTTGAAAAACTGTTTTTT.